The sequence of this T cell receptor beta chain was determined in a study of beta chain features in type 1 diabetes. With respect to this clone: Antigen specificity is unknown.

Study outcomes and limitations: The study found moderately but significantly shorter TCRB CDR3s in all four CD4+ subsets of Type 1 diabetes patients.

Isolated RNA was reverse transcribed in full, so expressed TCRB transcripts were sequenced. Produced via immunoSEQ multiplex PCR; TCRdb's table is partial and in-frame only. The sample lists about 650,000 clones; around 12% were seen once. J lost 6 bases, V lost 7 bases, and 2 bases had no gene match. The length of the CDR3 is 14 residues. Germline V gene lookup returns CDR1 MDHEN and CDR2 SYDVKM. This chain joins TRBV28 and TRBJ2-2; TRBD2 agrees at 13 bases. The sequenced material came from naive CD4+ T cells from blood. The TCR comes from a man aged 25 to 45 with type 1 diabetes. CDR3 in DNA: TGTGCCAGCAAAGGGACTAGCGGGGCCGGGGAGCTGTTTTTT. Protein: CASKGTSGAGELFF.